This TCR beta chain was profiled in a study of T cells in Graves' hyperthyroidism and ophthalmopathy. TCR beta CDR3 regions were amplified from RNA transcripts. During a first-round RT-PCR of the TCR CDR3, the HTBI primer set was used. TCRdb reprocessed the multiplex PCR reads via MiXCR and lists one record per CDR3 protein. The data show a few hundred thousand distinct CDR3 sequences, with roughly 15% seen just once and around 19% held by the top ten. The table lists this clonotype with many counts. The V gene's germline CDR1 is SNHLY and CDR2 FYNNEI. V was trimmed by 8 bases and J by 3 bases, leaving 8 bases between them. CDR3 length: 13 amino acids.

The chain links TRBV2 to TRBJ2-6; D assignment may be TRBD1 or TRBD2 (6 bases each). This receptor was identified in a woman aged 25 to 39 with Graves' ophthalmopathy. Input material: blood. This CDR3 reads CASGGLGANVLTF. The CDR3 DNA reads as TGTGCCAGCGGGGGGCTTGGGGCCAACGTCCTGACTTTC.